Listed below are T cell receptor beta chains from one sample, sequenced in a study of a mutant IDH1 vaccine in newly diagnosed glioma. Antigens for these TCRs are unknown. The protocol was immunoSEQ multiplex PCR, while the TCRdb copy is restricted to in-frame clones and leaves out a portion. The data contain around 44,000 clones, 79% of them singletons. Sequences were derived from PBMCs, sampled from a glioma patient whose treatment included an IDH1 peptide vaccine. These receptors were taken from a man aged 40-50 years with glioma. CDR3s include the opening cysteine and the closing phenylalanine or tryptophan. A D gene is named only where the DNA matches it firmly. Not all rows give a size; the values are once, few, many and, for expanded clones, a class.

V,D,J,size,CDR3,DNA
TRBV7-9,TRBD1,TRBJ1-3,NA,CASSLVGQGAGNTIYF,TGTGCCAGCAGCTTAGTCGGACAGGGAGCAGGAAACACCATATATTTT
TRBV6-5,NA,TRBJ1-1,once,CASSYSGGGANTEAFF,TGTGCCAGCAGTTACTCAGGGGGGGGTGCGAACACTGAAGCTTTCTTT
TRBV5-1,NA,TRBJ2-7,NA,CASSLEGRAYEQYF,TGCGCCAGCAGCTTGGAGGGCAGAGCCTACGAGCAGTACTTC
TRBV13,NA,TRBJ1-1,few,CASSLGGGTEAFF,TGTGCCAGCAGCTTAGGCGGCGGGACTGAAGCTTTCTTT
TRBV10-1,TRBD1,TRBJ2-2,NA,CASSGQGVPGELFF,TGCGCCAGCAGCGGACAGGGTGTTCCCGGGGAGCTGTTTTTT
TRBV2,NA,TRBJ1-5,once,CASSVGPGRNQPQHF,TGTGCCAGCAGTGTTGGGCCGGGTCGCAATCAGCCCCAGCATTTT
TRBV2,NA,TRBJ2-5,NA,CASGENWGTQYF,TGTGCCAGCGGTGAAAACTGGGGGACCCAGTACTTC
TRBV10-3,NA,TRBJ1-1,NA,CAISERDTRTEAFF,TGTGCCATCAGTGAGCGGGACACCCGCACTGAAGCTTTCTTT
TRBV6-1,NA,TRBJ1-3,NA,CASSDHTSGNTIYF,TGTGCCAGCAGCGACCACACCTCTGGAAACACCATATATTTT
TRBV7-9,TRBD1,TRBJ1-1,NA,CATQTGGETEAFF,TGTGCCACCCAGACAGGGGGTGAGACTGAAGCTTTCTTT
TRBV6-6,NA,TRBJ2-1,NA,CASRSDRSKNNEQFF,TGTGCCAGCAGATCAGACAGGAGCAAGAACAATGAGCAGTTCTTC
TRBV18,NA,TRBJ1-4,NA,CASSLTVGAATNEKLFF,TGTGCCAGCTCACTCACGGTGGGGGCCGCAACTAATGAAAAACTGTTTTTT
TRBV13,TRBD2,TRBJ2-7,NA,CASSLAGGSYEQYF,TGTGCCAGCAGCTTAGCGGGGGGGTCCTACGAGCAGTACTTC
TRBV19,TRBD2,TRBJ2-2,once,CASRFSTSGGAGELFF,TGTGCCAGTAGGTTCAGTACTAGCGGGGGTGCCGGGGAGCTGTTTTTT
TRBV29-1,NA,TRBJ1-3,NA,CSVEGHSGNTIYF,TGCAGCGTTGAAGGACACTCTGGAAACACCATATATTTT
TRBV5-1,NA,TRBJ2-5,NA,CASRSLETQYF,TGCGCCAGCAGAAGCCTAGAGACCCAGTACTTC
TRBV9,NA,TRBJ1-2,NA,CASSVERKGGGYTF,TGTGCCAGCAGCGTAGAACGAAAGGGCGGCGGCTACACCTTC
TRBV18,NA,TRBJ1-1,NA,CASSRQGFGNTEAFF,TGTGCCAGCTCGCGTCAGGGTTTTGGGAACACTGAAGCTTTCTTT
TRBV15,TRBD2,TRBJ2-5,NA,CATSRDQAGGGETQYF,TGTGCCACCAGCAGAGATCAAGCGGGGGGTGGGGAGACCCAGTACTTC
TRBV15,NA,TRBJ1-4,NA,CATSRGEGHGVNEKLFF,TGTGCCACCAGCAGAGGCGAAGGACACGGGGTTAATGAAAAACTGTTTTTT
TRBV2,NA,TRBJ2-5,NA,CASSEVRQQTQYF,TGTGCCAGCAGTGAGGTTCGCCAGCAGACCCAGTACTTC
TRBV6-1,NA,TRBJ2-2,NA,CASSFKGNTGELFF,TGTGCCAGCAGTTTTAAGGGGAACACCGGGGAGCTGTTTTTT
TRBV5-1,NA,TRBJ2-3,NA,CASSLGGALGDTQYF,TGCGCCAGCAGCCTGGGGGGGGCCCTGGGAGATACGCAGTATTTT
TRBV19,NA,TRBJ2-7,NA,CASSIVPGLLYEQYF,TGTGCCAGTAGTATCGTGCCAGGGCTCCTCTACGAGCAGTACTTC
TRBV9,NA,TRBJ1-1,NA,CASSAGSLNTEAFF,TGTGCCAGCAGCGCCGGGAGTTTGAACACTGAAGCTTTCTTT
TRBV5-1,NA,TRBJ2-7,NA,CASSLGGGDEQYF,TGCGCCAGCAGCTTAGGGGGTGGCGACGAGCAGTACTTC
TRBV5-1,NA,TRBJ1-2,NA,CASSLEGPNYGYTF,TGCGCCAGCAGCTTGGAGGGACCTAACTATGGCTACACCTTC
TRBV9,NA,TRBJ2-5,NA,CASSSLAGTETQYF,TGTGCCAGCAGTTCCCTCGCGGGGACGGAGACCCAGTACTTC
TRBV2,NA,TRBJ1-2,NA,CASSEGSEGVYGYTF,TGTGCCAGCAGTGAGGGTTCGGAGGGGGTCTATGGCTACACCTTC
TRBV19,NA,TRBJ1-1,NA,CASSSIEGQMNTEAFF,TGTGCCAGTAGTAGCATAGAGGGCCAAATGAACACTGAAGCTTTCTTT
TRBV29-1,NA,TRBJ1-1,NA,CSVEPGSEAFF,TGCAGCGTTGAACCAGGGTCTGAAGCTTTCTTT
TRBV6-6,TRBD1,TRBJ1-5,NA,CASRQTGEGNQPQHF,TGTGCCAGCAGACAAACAGGGGAAGGCAATCAGCCCCAGCATTTT
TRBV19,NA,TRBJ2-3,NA,CASSTIPDTQYF,TGTGCCAGTAGCACTATCCCCGATACGCAGTATTTT
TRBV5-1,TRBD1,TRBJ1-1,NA,CASKRRSDPDRRANTEAFF,TGCGCCAGTAAAAGGCGGTCTGACCCGGACAGGAGGGCCAACACTGAAGCTTTCTTT
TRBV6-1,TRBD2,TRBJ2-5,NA,CASSGTSGGAETQYF,TGTGCCAGCAGTGGGACTAGCGGGGGGGCAGAGACCCAGTACTTC
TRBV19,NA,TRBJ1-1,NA,CASSFGGAGNTEAFF,TGTGCCAGTAGTTTTGGGGGGGCGGGGAACACTGAAGCTTTCTTT
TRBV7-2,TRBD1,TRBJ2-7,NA,CASSLGQGDEQYF,TGTGCCAGCAGCTTAGGGCAGGGGGACGAGCAGTACTTC
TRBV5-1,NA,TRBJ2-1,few,CASSLYNEQFF,TGCGCCAGCAGCCTGTACAATGAGCAGTTCTTC
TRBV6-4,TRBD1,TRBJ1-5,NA,CASSDAPWTGLNQPQHF,TGTGCCAGCAGTGACGCCCCTTGGACAGGCCTCAATCAGCCCCAGCATTTT
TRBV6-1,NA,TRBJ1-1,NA,CASTRGKLEAFF,TGTGCCAGCACCAGAGGGAAGCTTGAAGCTTTCTTT
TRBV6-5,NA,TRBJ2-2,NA,CASSSARGYAGELFF,TGTGCCAGCAGTTCGGCCCGAGGGTACGCCGGGGAGCTGTTTTTT
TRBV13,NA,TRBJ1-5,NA,CASSLNNQPQHF,TGTGCCAGCAGCTTAAACAATCAGCCCCAGCATTTT
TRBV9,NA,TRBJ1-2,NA,CASSAQESYGYTF,TGTGCCAGCAGCGCACAGGAGAGCTATGGCTACACCTTC
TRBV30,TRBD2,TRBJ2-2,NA,CAWSVRGLAGGELFF,TGTGCCTGGAGTGTACGGGGACTAGCCGGCGGGGAGCTGTTTTTT
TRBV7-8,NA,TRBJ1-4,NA,CASSLDSGAEKLFF,TGTGCCAGCAGCTTAGATTCTGGGGCTGAAAAACTGTTTTTT
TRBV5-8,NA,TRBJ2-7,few,CASSLAWGSYEQYF,TGTGCCAGCAGCTTGGCCTGGGGGTCCTACGAGCAGTACTTC
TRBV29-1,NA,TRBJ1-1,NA,CSVVENTEAFF,TGCAGCGTTGTAGAGAACACTGAAGCTTTCTTT
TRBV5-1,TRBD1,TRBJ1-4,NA,CASSSGQGRKTNEKLFF,TGCGCCAGCAGCTCTGGACAGGGGAGGAAAACTAATGAAAAACTGTTTTTT